What follows are 27 T cell receptor beta chains derived from one specimen sequenced in a study of T cell responses to AZD1222 COVID-19 vaccine. Clones were read by immunoSEQ multiplex PCR, and TCRdb kept only the in-frame ones, dropping some. The sample carries about 110,000 clones, roughly 87% recorded once. The material was peripheral blood, obtained on day 0 of MenACWY control vaccination. These receptors originate from an adult in good health.

This chain joins TRBV3-1 (or the pseudogene TRBV3-2) and TRBJ2-7; 9 positions match TRBD1. This CDR3 has 12 amino acids. V shed 10 bases, J shed 11 bases, and the junction held 12 bases outside the gene matches. Germline V CDR1 and CDR2: LGHDT, YNNKEL (reference sequence). This chain's CDR3 is CANPGTGSVEYF. The CDR3 DNA follows: TGTGCCAACCCCGGGACAGGGAGTGTGGAGTACTTC.

The chain has TRBV12-2 and TRBJ2-2; the D call of TRBD2 is as the table states it, not checked on the DNA. TRBV12-2 represents a pseudogene. There are 19 residues in the CDR3. CDR3 DNA sequence: TGTGCAAGTCGCTCACCCCGAGGTACTAGCGGGGGAACCACCGGGGAGCTGTTTTTT. Protein product: CASRSPRGTSGGTTGELFF.

The V gene is TRBV23-1, the J gene TRBJ1-1; maybe TRBD1 (5 bases). TRBV23-1 is an open reading frame whose function is uncertain. Trimming removed 5 bases at V and 3 bases at J, with 16 bases between. The length of the CDR3 is 15 residues. CDR3 sequence: CASSKRVGGDTEAFF. DNA for the CDR3: TGCGCCAGCAGTAAACGGGTCGGGGGGGACACTGAAGCTTTCTTT.

The chain carries TRBV30 and TRBJ1-3; D possibly corresponds to TRBD1 (5 bases). The CDR3 sequence is 13 residues long. CDR1 and CDR2 (germline): GTSNPN, SVGIG (reference sequence). V was pared by 6 bases and J by 4 bases, with 13 bases between. CDR3 nucleotides: TGTGCCTGCCAGGGCCTGGTAGGAAACACCATATATTTT. Translated, it gives CACQGLVGNTIYF.

The genes are TRBV7-9 and TRBJ1-3; D is uncertain. CDR3 length equals 16 residues. Germline CDR1 SEHNR, CDR2 FQNEAQ (reference sequence). V shed 5 bases and J shed 0 bases, with 14 bases lying between them. CDR3 in DNA: TGTGCCAGCAGCGGGGTGTCACTTAGCTCTGGAAACACCATATATTTT. Translation gives CASSGVSLSSGNTIYF.

This sequence joins TRBV12-1 and TRBJ2-2; the table's D call, TRBD1, has no DNA check behind it. TRBV12-1 is termed a pseudogene. The CDR3 covers 13 residues. The CDR3 DNA reads as TGTGCCAGCAGCCTCACAGGGCGCGGGGAGCTGTTTTTT. It encodes CASSLTGRGELFF.

This sequence joins TRBV7-2 and TRBJ2-1; TRBD2 matches at 8 bases. CDR3 length: 16 amino acids. CDR1 SGHTA and CDR2 FQGNSA come from the germline V gene. V shed 5 bases, J shed 2 bases, and the junction held 8 bases outside the gene matches. In nucleotides, the CDR3 is TGTGCCAGCAGCCGCGATCGGGGGGGCACCTACAATGAGCAGTTCTTC. Translated, it gives CASSRDRGGTYNEQFF.

This chain uses TRBV28 with TRBJ1-5, with unresolved D. The CDR3 extends over 15 amino acids. CDR1 is MDHEN and CDR2 is SYDVKM in the germline V gene. Trimming took off 4 bases at V and 5 bases at J, with 15 bases between the two ends. CDR3 loop: CASSSAGATYQPQHF. The CDR3 DNA is TGTGCCAGCAGTTCCGCCGGTGCGACCTATCAGCCCCAGCATTTT.

The chain recombines TRBV10-3 with TRBJ1-6, with TRBD1 identical over 9 bases. The V gene end was trimmed by 0 bases and the J gene end by 0 bases; junction bases not matched to a gene: 0. The CDR3 sequence is 17 residues long. Germline lookup yields CDR1 ENHRY and CDR2 SYGVKD. Here the CDR3 reads CAISESTGGSYNSPLHF. The CDR3 nucleotides read TGTGCCATCAGTGAGTCGACAGGGGGCTCCTATAATTCACCCCTCCACTTT.

This clone was seen a single time. The genes are TRBV27 and TRBJ2-3; D not resolved. V lost 7 bases and J 1 base, leaving 9 bases between the germline ends. CDR3 size: 13 residues. CDR1 is MNHEY, CDR2 SMNVEV, per germline (reference sequence). The DNA for the CDR3 is TGTGCCAGCAAAAGGTCAGGCACAGATACGCAGTATTTT. It encodes CASKRSGTDTQYF.

This clone came up a few times. This chain joins TRBV19 and TRBJ1-5; 9 nucleotides align to TRBD1. This CDR3 contains 15 residues. V shed 3 bases, J shed 4 bases, and the junction held 4 bases outside the gene matches. Germline CDR1 and CDR2: LNHDA and SQIVND (reference sequence). CDR3 DNA sequence: TGTGCCAGTAGTATCCTAGGACAGGGGAATCAGCCCCAGCATTTT. Translation: CASSILGQGNQPQHF.

The rearrangement links TRBV6-5 to TRBJ1-2, with 7 bases fitting TRBD1. This CDR3 is built from 15 residues. The J segment lost 4 bases and the V segment lost 3 bases, leaving 8 bases of the junction unmatched. Germline V gives CDR1 MNHEY, CDR2 SVGAGI. Here the CDR3 DNA reads TGTGCCAGCAGTTATTGGGACAGTACGATCTATGGCTACACCTTC. This codes for CASSYWDSTIYGYTF.

The J gene is TRBJ1-5, the V gene TRBV6-2 or TRBV6-3; a possible D gene is TRBD1 (6 bases). V lost 4 bases to trimming and J lost 4 bases, with 20 bases between them. This CDR3 is 17 amino acids long. Germline V gene data show CDR1 as MNHEY and CDR2 as SVGEGT. The CDR3 here is CASSLIPAAGVNQPQHF. CDR3 in DNA: TGTGCCAGCAGTTTAATCCCGGCGGCAGGGGTAAATCAGCCCCAGCATTTT.

The rearrangement links TRBV30 to TRBJ2-7; D unclear. Germline V gene lookup returns CDR1 GTSNPN and CDR2 SVGIG (reference sequence). The CDR3 covers 12 residues. Between the trimmed V and J ends, which lost 0 bases and 4 bases, there was a span of 7 bases. The CDR3 is CAWSVPPYEQYF. The CDR3, as DNA: TGTGCCTGGAGTGTGCCCCCGTACGAGCAGTACTTC.

The chain is built from TRBV19 and TRBJ2-7; 8 nucleotides line up with TRBD1. CDR1 and CDR2 from the germline V gene are LNHDA and SQIVND (reference sequence). The CDR3 contains 14 residues. V shed 5 bases and J 2 bases; nucleotides not matched to a gene: 5. The CDR3 DNA reads as TGTGCCAGTAGTCCTCGGACAGGGCCCTACGAGCAGTACTTC. Translated, it gives CASSPRTGPYEQYF.

The rearrangement links TRBV5-4 to TRBJ2-1; D is uncertain. The CDR3 has 15 amino acids. Germline CDR1 reads SGHNT; CDR2 reads YYREEE (reference sequence). Trimming shortened V by 6 bases and J by 0 bases, and 13 bases separated the two germline ends. The chain's CDR3 is CASTQALSSYNEQFF. DNA of the CDR3: TGTGCCAGCACCCAGGCCCTGAGCTCCTACAATGAGCAGTTCTTC.

The chain couples TRBV7-2 to TRBJ1-2, with a possible D match to TRBD1 (5 bases). This CDR3 spans 14 amino acids. Germline V gives CDR1 SGHTA, CDR2 FQGNSA. Trimming took 5 bases from V and 4 from J, leaving 14 bases between them. The CDR3 nucleotides read TGTGCCAGCAGCCTGGGCGGGGCGGGCTATGGCTACACCTTC. Translation: CASSLGGAGYGYTF.

The chain joins TRBV10-3 to TRBJ1-1; 8 bases are shared with TRBD1. With V trimmed by 11 bases and J by 5 bases, 10 bases remained unmatched. The germline CDR1 and CDR2 sequences are ENHRY and SYGVKD. CDR3 length equals 13 residues. The CDR3 sequence is CASSGQGATEAFF. The CDR3 region has the DNA TGTGCCTCCTCGGGGCAGGGGGCTACTGAAGCTTTCTTT.

V and J are TRBV5-1 and TRBJ2-5; 8 positions agree with TRBD1. After removal of 9 bases from V and 5 bases from J, the junction contained 9 bases not matched to a gene. The CDR3 has 13 residues. The germline V gene encodes CDR1 SGHRS and CDR2 YFSETQ. Here the CDR3 reads CATRQGSLETQYF. The CDR3 DNA is TGCGCCACAAGACAGGGGTCGTTGGAGACCCAGTACTTC.

J is TRBJ1-3 and V is TRBV18; no clear D. The germline CDR1 and CDR2 sequences are KGHSH and LQKENI. Trimming pared 2 bases from V and 1 base from J, leaving 12 bases between. The CDR3 totals 16 residues. The CDR3 loop is CASSPGRRMSGNTIYF. The CDR3 nucleotides read TGTGCCAGCTCACCAGGGCGGAGGATGTCTGGAAACACCATATATTTT. The full variable domain, in which reference TRBV18 and TRBJ1-3 provide the parts outside the CDR3, is NAGVMQNPRHLVRRRGQEARLRCSPMKGHSHVYWYRQLPEEGLKFMVYLQKENIIDESGMPKERFSAEFPKEGPSILRIQQVVRGDSAAYFCASSPGRRMSGNTIYFGEGSWLTVV.

This clone was seen more than once but under ten times. This chain connects TRBV5-1 to TRBJ1-1; 7 nucleotides match TRBD1. This CDR3 has 15 residues. Trimming cost V 2 bases and J 5 bases; bases outside gene matches: 9. The germline V gene has CDR1 SGHRS and CDR2 YFSETQ. The CDR3 DNA follows: TGCGCCAGCAGCTTTGAGCAGGGGGGATGGACTGAAGCTTTCTTT. It yields the protein CASSFEQGGWTEAFF.

V usage is TRBV6-1 and J usage is TRBJ1-1; TRBD1 matches 7 bases. V gave up 5 bases and J gave up 1 base; unmatched junction bases: 7. Germline CDR1 reads MNHNS; CDR2 reads SASEGT. The CDR3 spans 15 residues. In DNA form, the CDR3 reads TGTGCCAGCAGTCCACGGACAGGCCCGAACACTGAAGCTTTCTTT. It specifies CASSPRTGPNTEAFF.

V is TRBV6-1 and J is TRBJ1-2, with 8 bases that match TRBD1. The ends lost 5 bases at V and 1 base at J; junction bases unmatched: 6. Germline V gives CDR1 MNHNS, CDR2 SASEGT. This CDR3 is 15 amino acids long. Here the CDR3 reads CASSSHTGGNYGYTF. Here the CDR3 DNA reads TGTGCCAGCAGTTCCCACACAGGGGGTAACTATGGCTACACCTTC.

The chain recombines TRBV7-9 with TRBJ2-5; D gene unclear. The V end lost 2 bases, the J end lost 2 bases, and 6 bases lay between the germline ends. Germline loops: CDR1 SEHNR, CDR2 FQNEAQ (reference sequence). The CDR3 totals 13 residues. The DNA for the CDR3 is TGTGCCAGCAGCTTACGAAGTCAAGAGACCCAGTACTTC. This translates into CASSLRSQETQYF.

V and J are TRBV4-1 and TRBJ2-1; D is unresolved. Trimming stripped 2 bases from V and 6 bases from J, with 14 bases between. Germline values: CDR1 MGHRA, CDR2 YSYEKL. CDR3 size: 15 residues. CDR3 amino acids: CASSQRPTDLNEQFF. CDR3 sequence (DNA): TGCGCCAGCAGCCAACGGCCTACCGATCTCAATGAGCAGTTCTTC.

The CDR3, as DNA: TGTGCCAGCAGCTTGGCTGGCTCAACTAATGAAAAACTGTTTTTT. Translation gives CASSLAGSTNEKLFF. The V gene is TRBV5-6, the J gene TRBJ1-4, with D unresolved. This CDR3 has 15 amino acids. Germline V gene data show CDR1 as SGHDT and CDR2 as YYEEEE. V was pared by 0 bases and J by 0 bases, with 6 bases between.

V usage is TRBV29-1 and J usage is TRBJ1-1, with 7 bases lining up with TRBD1. Germline lookup yields CDR1 SQVTM and CDR2 ANQGSEA. With V trimmed by 6 bases and J by 3 bases, 4 bases remained unmatched. The CDR3 is 12 residues long. The CDR3 sequence: CSVRQGYTEAFF. The CDR3 DNA follows: TGCAGCGTCAGACAGGGTTACACTGAAGCTTTCTTT.